This paragraph reports one T cell receptor (beta chain). The table came from immunoSEQ multiplex PCR; TCRdb's copy has only in-frame clones and leaves some out. The data show hundreds of thousands of clones, around 82% seen once. These data are taken from a study of blood T cell repertoires in COVID-19. Looking at the study overall: Sources were T cells, B-cell-depleted T cells, or PBMCs; the material itself was cDNA or gDNA.

The CDR3 length is 14 residues. With 4 bases removed from V and 6 bases from J, the gap between germline ends came to 16 bases. The germline CDR1 and CDR2 sequences are SQVTM and ANQGSEA. The chain links TRBV29-1 to TRBJ1-5; D perhaps matches TRBD1 (6 bases). The sample was PBMCs or T cells enriched from blood (not recorded which). This TCR was recovered from a woman aged 40 to 49 who had been exposed to COVID-19. CDR3 bases: TGCAGCGTTGGAAACAGGGATGGAAGTCAGCCCCAGCATTTT. Protein sequence: CSVGNRDGSQPQHF.